Below, 30 T cell receptor beta chains from the same sample are listed, as sequenced in a study of blood T cell repertoires in COVID-19. Only in-frame clones appear in the TCRdb table, and some are missing; sequencing was by immunoSEQ multiplex PCR. The table has approximately 230,000 clones, around 86% seen once; the top ten hold roughly 1.7%. The sample consisted of PBMCs or T cells enriched from blood (not recorded which). Receptor source: a man aged 35 to 55 who had recovered from COVID-19.

The rearrangement uses TRBV30 and TRBJ1-2; 10 nucleotides agree with TRBD1. Trimming at V came to 2 bases and at J to 6 bases, leaving 6 bases not matched to a gene. Germline V gives CDR1 GTSNPN, CDR2 SVGIG (reference sequence). The CDR3 consists of 14 residues. CDR3: CAWSRAGQGNGYTF. DNA for the CDR3: TGTGCCTGGAGTCGCGCGGGACAGGGGAATGGCTACACCTTC.

The CDR3, as DNA: TGTGCCATCAGTGAGTCTAGGGCAGGACAGGGGGCGAAATTCTCCTACAATGAGCAGTTCTTC. Protein product: CAISESRAGQGAKFSYNEQFF. The rearrangement links TRBV10-3 to TRBJ2-1, with 11 bases matching TRBD1. This CDR3 spans 21 amino acids. J gave up 0 bases and V 0 bases, and 13 bases lay outside the gene matches. The germline CDR1 and CDR2 sequences are ENHRY and SYGVKD.

V gene TRBV5-4 combines with J gene TRBJ2-3, with D possibly matching TRBD2 (6 bases). CDR3 length equals 15 residues. Germline CDR1 is SGHNT and CDR2 is YYREEE (reference sequence). Trimming removed 4 bases at V and 2 bases at J, with 14 bases between. DNA of the CDR3: TGTGCCAGCAGCAGGGACGGGAGAACCACAGATACGCAGTATTTT. It codes for CASSRDGRTTDTQYF.

V gene TRBV30 combines with J gene TRBJ1-6; a weak D match, TRBD1 (5 bases). This CDR3 is 13 amino acids long. CDR1 and CDR2 (germline): GTSNPN, SVGIG (reference sequence). V was pared by 1 base and J by 5 bases, with 6 bases between. The CDR3 DNA sequence: TGTGCCTGGAGTGAACAGGATAATTCACCCCTCCACTTT. Residues: CAWSEQDNSPLHF.

The chain combines TRBV2 with TRBJ2-2; 7 positions agree with TRBD1. The V segment lost 11 bases and the J segment 4 bases; nucleotides outside the gene matches: 7. The germline gives CDR1 SNHLY, CDR2 FYNNEI. The CDR3 is 13 residues long. Here the CDR3 DNA reads TGTGCCGGTGGGACAGAATTCACCGGGGAGCTGTTTTTT. Amino acid sequence: CAGGTEFTGELFF.

As regards this clone: The sample contains more than one DNA sequence encoding this CDR3. V usage is TRBV28 and J usage is TRBJ2-7; D unclear. The CDR3 extends over 12 amino acids. The ends were cut back, 2 bases at V and 4 bases at J, with 6 bases in the middle. Germline CDR1 MDHEN, CDR2 SYDVKM. The CDR3 reads CASSLPGYEQYF. The CDR3 region has the DNA TGTGCCAGCAGTTTACCCGGGTACGAGCAGTACTTC. The full variable domain, its missing parts supplied by reference TRBV28 and TRBJ2-7, is DVKVTQSSRYLVKRTGEKVFLECVQDMDHENMFWYRQDPGLGLRLIYFSYDVKMKEKGDIPEGYSVSREKKERFSLILESASTNQTSMYLCASSLPGYEQYFGPGTRLTVT.

On this clone: Because the CDR3's place on the DNA is in doubt, the DNA is left out and the CDR3 is given as listed by TCRdb. The genes are TRBV11-2 and TRBJ1-2. The germline CDR1 and CDR2 sequences are SGHAT and FQNNGV. The CDR3 length is 14 residues, termini included. The chain's CDR3 is CASSTLGGSYGYTF.

The chain links TRBV5-1 to TRBJ1-2; D might be TRBD1 (6 bases). Deletions cut 0 bases from V and 10 bases from J, with 16 bases between. Germline CDR1 and CDR2: SGHRS and YFSETQ. The CDR3 extends over 14 amino acids. The CDR3 reads CASSLADRLGNYTF. The CDR3 nucleotides are TGCGCCAGCAGCTTGGCCGACAGGCTGGGGAACTACACCTTC.

This clone was seen once. The chain combines TRBV7-3 with TRBJ2-2; 8 positions agree with TRBD1. With V trimmed by 2 bases and J by 0 bases, 2 bases remained unmatched. Germline V lookup: CDR1 SGHTA, CDR2 FQGTGA. The CDR3 has 16 amino acids. For the CDR3, the DNA is TGTGCCAGCAGCTTACAGGGGGCAACGAACACCGGGGAGCTGTTTTTT. Amino acids: CASSLQGATNTGELFF.

V gene TRBV7-8 combines with J gene TRBJ2-5; 8 positions agree with TRBD1. Trimming cost V 5 bases and J 10 bases; bases outside gene matches: 3. The length of the CDR3 is 11 residues. Germline V gene data show CDR1 as SGHVS and CDR2 as FQNEAQ. The DNA for the CDR3 is TGTGCCAGCAGCCCACAGGGGGACCAGTACTTC. Encoded protein: CASSPQGDQYF. Filled out from reference TRBV7-8 and TRBJ2-5, the complete variable domain reads GAGVSQSPRYKVAKRGQDVALRCDPISGHVSLFWYQQALGQGPEFLTYFQNEAQLDKSGLPSDRFFAERPEGSVSTLKIQRTQQEDSAVYLCASSPQGDQYFGPGTRLLVL.

V gene TRBV7-3 combines with J gene TRBJ2-1; 8 bases match TRBD2. After removal of 5 bases from V and 3 bases from J, the junction contained 9 bases not matched to a gene. There are 16 residues in the CDR3. Germline V gene lookup returns CDR1 SGHTA and CDR2 FQGTGA. The CDR3 DNA is TGTGCCAGCAGCATAAACCCGGGACTAGGCTACAATGAGCAGTTCTTC. Protein: CASSINPGLGYNEQFF.

This clone was picked up one time. The chain couples TRBV5-6 to TRBJ1-1; D might be TRBD1 (6 bases). CDR1 is SGHDT and CDR2 is YYEEEE in the germline V gene. Between the trimmed V and J ends, which lost 3 bases and 8 bases, there was a span of 11 bases. The CDR3 is made up of 12 amino acids. The CDR3 is CASSYGGQEAFF. DNA for the CDR3: TGTGCCAGCAGCTATGGTGGACAGGAAGCTTTCTTT.

The chain recombines TRBV9 with TRBJ2-2; 15 bases match TRBD2. The CDR3 has 20 amino acids. V was clipped by 4 bases and J by 4 bases; unmatched bases: 14. CDR1 and CDR2 from the germline V gene are SGDLS and YYNGEE. DNA for the CDR3: TGTGCCAGCAGCCACCCTTGGGACGGACTAGCGGGGGGGAGCACCGGGGAGCTGTTTTTT. It encodes CASSHPWDGLAGGSTGELFF.

The chain couples TRBV28 to TRBJ2-1; D is perhaps TRBD2 (5 bases). V dropped 6 bases and J dropped 15 bases, with 18 bases sitting between them. Germline V CDR1 and CDR2: MDHEN, SYDVKM. This CDR3 region has 12 residues. The CDR3 DNA reads as TGTGCCAGCAGGAAAGTGGCCGGGGATCCGTTCTTC. This translates into CASRKVAGDPFF.

V usage is TRBV5-1 and J usage is TRBJ2-3; D not certain. V lost 0 bases and J lost 4, with 6 bases in between. The CDR3 sequence is 13 residues long. Germline assignment: CDR1 SGHRS and CDR2 YFSETQ. This CDR3 reads CASSLAFSDTQYF. The CDR3, as DNA: TGCGCCAGCAGCTTGGCCTTCTCAGATACGCAGTATTTT.

This rearrangement joins TRBV10-1 to TRBJ1-4, with D hard to call. This CDR3 has 16 amino acids. The germline V gene has CDR1 WNHNN and CDR2 SYGVQD (reference sequence). V was clipped by 8 bases and J by 4 bases, with 20 bases between them. The DNA of the CDR3 is TGCGCCAGCCCTAGCTTAACCCCCTCCCTTAATGAAAAACTGTTTTTT. It specifies CASPSLTPSLNEKLFF.

V usage is TRBV28 and J usage is TRBJ1-2; D is ambiguous. CDR3 size: 13 residues. V was cut by 6 bases and J by 1 base, with 9 bases left in between. The germline V gene has CDR1 MDHEN and CDR2 SYDVKM. The CDR3 region is CASSAGLNYGYTF. DNA of the CDR3: TGTGCCAGCAGCGCAGGCCTTAACTATGGCTACACCTTC.

The V gene is TRBV9, the J gene TRBJ2-7; 10 positions agree with TRBD2. This CDR3 is built from 16 residues. Losses at the gene ends were 1 base for V and 0 bases for J; bases not matched to a gene: 4. Germline lookup yields CDR1 SGDLS and CDR2 YYNGEE. The CDR3 sequence is CASSVLAGGNSYEQYF. The CDR3 DNA reads as TGTGCCAGCAGCGTATTAGCGGGAGGTAACTCCTACGAGCAGTACTTC.

This chain connects TRBV3-1 (or the pseudogene TRBV3-2) to TRBJ2-1; maybe TRBD1 (5 bases). Germline V gives CDR1 LGHDT, CDR2 YNNKEL (reference sequence). The CDR3 has 14 amino acids. Trimming shortened V by 4 bases and J by 10 bases, and 17 bases separated the two germline ends. This CDR3 is CASSLQQGRREQFF. The DNA for the CDR3 is TGTGCCAGCAGCCTACAGCAGGGCCGGCGGGAGCAGTTCTTC.

This chain joins TRBV2 and TRBJ1-3, with D possibly matching TRBD1 (6 bases). The germline V gene has CDR1 SNHLY and CDR2 FYNNEI. V gave up 9 bases and J gave up 4 bases, with 10 bases separating them. This CDR3 spans 12 amino acids. The CDR3 region has the DNA TGTGCCAGTCAGGGGAGAGGAAACACCATATATTTT. This translates into CASQGRGNTIYF.

V and J are TRBV5-1 and TRBJ2-1; no reliable D call. Germline-derived CDR1 and CDR2 are SGHRS and YFSETQ. The ends were cut back, 1 base at V and 6 bases at J, with 14 bases in the middle. The CDR3 has 15 amino acids. The CDR3: CASSLLQRQGNEQFF. Written as DNA, the CDR3 is TGCGCCAGCAGCTTGCTACAAAGACAAGGCAATGAGCAGTTCTTC.

This clone was observed once. V and J are TRBV5-1 and TRBJ1-3; 8 bases are shared with TRBD1. The CDR3 spans 15 residues. CDR1 and CDR2 from the germline V gene are SGHRS and YFSETQ. The junction had 7 bases not matched to a gene; V was cut back by 4 bases and J by 4 bases. Written as DNA, the CDR3 is TGCGCCAGCAGCCCTCGGACAGGGACAGGAAACACCATATATTTT. This sequence encodes CASSPRTGTGNTIYF.

J is TRBJ1-2 and V is TRBV5-4, with D unclear. V was shortened by 0 bases and J by 3 bases, with 24 bases between the two germline ends. Germline V gene data show CDR1 as SGHNT and CDR2 as YYREEE (reference sequence). There are 19 residues in the CDR3. The CDR3 DNA reads TGTGCCAGCAGCTTGGGAGGGTCCGCCGAAAATACACTACACTATGGCTACACCTTC. Protein sequence: CASSLGGSAENTLHYGYTF. Supplemented by reference TRBV5-4 and TRBJ1-2, the full variable domain reads ETGVTQSPTHLIKTRGQQVTLRCSSQSGHNTVSWYQQALGQGPQFIFQYYREEENGRGNFPPRFSGLQFPNYSSELNVNALELDDSALYLCASSLGGSAENTLHYGYTFGSGTRLTVV.

The CDR3 loop is CASSLPRDSNTEAFF. CDR3 bases: TGCGCCAGCAGCTTGCCACGGGATTCAAACACTGAAGCTTTCTTT. This rearrangement joins TRBV5-1 to TRBJ1-1; no reliable D call. This CDR3 comprises 15 residues. CDR1 is SGHRS, CDR2 YFSETQ, per germline. Trimming pared 1 base from V and 2 bases from J, leaving 12 bases between.

This clone showed up just a few times. The chain links TRBV30 to TRBJ2-7, with TRBD1 matching 9 bases. The ends lost 0 bases at V and 6 bases at J; junction bases unmatched: 18. The germline gives CDR1 GTSNPN, CDR2 SVGIG (reference sequence). The CDR3 spans 18 residues. CDR3 DNA: TGTGCCTGGAGTGTACGTTTGGGATTTGACAGGGGGGGTTCCGAGCAGTACTTC. It yields the protein CAWSVRLGFDRGGSEQYF.

The V call is TRBV2, the J call TRBJ1-3; no clear D. The V end lost 7 bases, the J end lost 4 bases, and 8 bases lay between the germline ends. CDR3 size: 12 residues. In germline, CDR1 is SNHLY, CDR2 FYNNEI. This chain's CDR3 is CASTVSGNTIYF. CDR3 coding DNA: TGTGCCAGCACAGTTTCCGGAAACACCATATATTTT. Based on the CDR3 plus reference TRBV2 and TRBJ1-3, the full variable domain is EPEVTQTPSHQVTQMGQEVILRCVPISNHLYFYWYRQILGQKVEFLVSFYNNEISEKSEIFDDQFSVERPDGSNFTLKIRSTKLEDSAMYFCASTVSGNTIYFGEGSWLTVV.

The table lists this clone with a few counts. The chain links TRBV6-5 to TRBJ2-5; no firm D call. The CDR3 runs to 11 residues. Trimming removed 10 bases at V and 4 bases at J, with 10 bases between. Per germline, CDR1 MNHEY and CDR2 SVGAGI. The CDR3 is CATRYVETQYF. CDR3 coding DNA: TGTGCCACTCGCTACGTAGAGACCCAGTACTTC.

The gene calls are TRBV30 and TRBJ1-3; no clear D. Per the germline V gene, CDR1 is GTSNPN and CDR2 is SVGIG (reference sequence). Trimming stripped 5 bases from V and 4 bases from J, with 6 bases between. The CDR3 is 11 residues long. The CDR3 DNA sequence: TGTGCCTGGGCCCCAGGAAACACCATATATTTT. Its translation: CAWAPGNTIYF.

This chain connects TRBV9 to TRBJ1-5; a possible D gene is TRBD1 (5 bases). The CDR3 has 15 amino acids. V was pared by 3 bases and J by 2 bases, with 12 bases between. Germline CDR1 is SGDLS and CDR2 is YYNGEE. DNA of the CDR3: TGTGCCAGCAGCGCCCAGGGTAGGGGCAATCAGCCCCAGCATTTT. As protein: CASSAQGRGNQPQHF.

V is TRBV6-5 and J is TRBJ2-1; TRBD2 agrees at 8 bases. V gave up 3 bases and J gave up 9 bases; unmatched junction bases: 13. This CDR3 is built from 16 residues. Per germline, CDR1 MNHEY and CDR2 SVGAGI. DNA of the CDR3: TGTGCCAGCAGTTATAGCAGCGGGAGTACCCAAGTTGAGCAGTTCTTC. This gives the protein CASSYSSGSTQVEQFF.